The clone carrying this T cell receptor beta chain was seen a handful of times. Antigen specificity is unknown. Clones were read by immunoSEQ multiplex PCR, and TCRdb kept only the in-frame ones, dropping some. The sample includes 550,000 to 800,000 clones, 90% of them seen just once. This record comes from a study of shared clonotypes between healthy human individuals. Study-level points and caveats: Naive subsets generally exceeded memory subsets in estimated richness.

The CDR3 contains 15 residues. Trimming took 6 bases from V and 10 from J; bases not matched to a gene: 12. Per the germline V gene, CDR1 is MNHNS and CDR2 is SASEGT. The specimen was memory CD8+ T cells from PBMCs. Specified subset: CD45RO+ cells pooled with CCR7-negative TemRA cells. This receptor was taken from a man aged 18 to 30 in good health. Some clones in this sample may be carry-over from other donors' samples. The chain links TRBV6-1 to TRBJ1-6; 7 nucleotides agree with TRBD1. CDR3 residues: CASRETGMSVSPLHF. For the CDR3, the DNA is TGTGCCAGCAGGGAGACAGGGATGAGTGTCTCACCCCTCCACTTT.